The subject of this entry is one T cell receptor (beta chain). The junction differs from germline at one of its ends, possibly a read error. This sample is part of a study of blood T cell repertoires in COVID-19. Study context: The study drew acute and convalescent COVID-19 samples from the United States, Italy and Spain. In each case, the material was cDNA or gDNA derived from T cells, B-cell-depleted T cells, or PBMCs.

As processed by the authors: Nucleated cell counts were estimated from reference gene primer amplification. Sequencing used immunoSEQ multiplex PCR; TCRdb keeps in-frame clones, though not all of them. That table supplies the V and J calls and clone size; D and trimming were determined from the DNA. Altogether tens of thousands of clones are present, over 80% being singletons, with the ten largest covering 5% to 5.5%. CDR3 length equals 14 residues. Germline CDR1 and CDR2: SSHAT and FNYEAQ (reference sequence). The chain has TRBV7-7 and TRBJ2-5; D perhaps matches TRBD2 (6 bases). Sequenced input: peripheral blood. This TCR derives from a man aged 70 or older with acute or convalescent COVID-19. The CDR3 reads CASSLAGLSETQYF. In DNA form, the CDR3 reads TGTGCTAGCAGCTTAGCTGGACTATCGGAGACCCAGTACTTC. Looking up the rest from reference TRBV7-7 and TRBJ2-5 gives the full variable domain: GAGVSQSPRYKVTKRGQDVTLRCDPISSHATLYWYQQALGQGPEFLTYFNYEAQPDKSGLPSDRFSAERPEGSISTLTIQRTEQRDSAMYRCASSLAGLSETQYFGPGTRLLVL.